This TCR beta chain was retrieved from a study of T cell repertoires in ileal Crohn's disease. Study as a whole: At surgery, around 40% of patients smoked, with median disease duration roughly 7.7 years. Operated complications were stricturing disease (about 60%) and penetrating disease (around 39%). Postoperative therapy was given to about half: around 12 thiopurines, some 18 anti-TNF agents.

Approximately 500 nanograms of biopsy DNA per sample underwent TCRB immunosequencing. Sequencing used immunoSEQ multiplex PCR; TCRdb keeps in-frame clones, though not all of them. The sample has approximately 9,000 clones; around 76% are singletons. Germline CDR1 WSHSY, CDR2 SAAADI. The CDR3 spans 13 residues. The V end was cut by 4 bases, the J end by 3 bases, with 7 bases between. This clone was recorded only once. This receptor was taken from an adult with Crohn's disease. The chain has TRBV10-2 and TRBJ1-5, with D uncertain. Input material: ileal tissue. The CDR3 sequence: CASSGQANQPQHF. The DNA of the CDR3 is TGCGCCAGCAGTGGGCAGGCCAATCAGCCCCAGCATTTT.